Listed here are 25 T cell receptor beta chains from one sample, sequenced in a study of shared clonotypes between healthy human individuals. Assay: immunoSEQ multiplex PCR; the TCRdb copy retains only in-frame clones and omits some. Found here are around 2,000,000 clones, just under 95% of them singletons; the top ten hold more than 0.95%. Terminally differentiated effector memory CD45RA+ cells were excluded by CCR7 positive selection of CD45RO-negative cells. The sample was naive CD8+ T cells sorted from blood. The receptors were gathered from a man younger than 30 in good health.

This sequence joins TRBV30 and TRBJ1-1; D is perhaps TRBD1 (6 bases). The V end lost 4 bases, the J end lost 3 bases, and 15 bases lay between the germline ends. Germline V CDR1 and CDR2: GTSNPN, SVGIG (reference sequence). The CDR3 runs 14 residues. The CDR3 DNA is TGTGCCTGGACCTACACGGAGGGGGACACTGAAGCTTTCTTT. It encodes CAWTYTEGDTEAFF.

The chain joins TRBV5-5 to TRBJ2-6, with D uncertain. CDR1 and CDR2 from the germline V gene are SGHKS and YYEKEE (reference sequence). The CDR3 contains 15 residues. Trimming removed 1 base at V and 2 bases at J, with 7 bases between. The chain's CDR3 is CASSLWAPGANVLTF. Here the CDR3 DNA reads TGTGCCAGCAGCTTGTGGGCCCCTGGGGCCAACGTCCTGACTTTC. Based on the CDR3 plus reference TRBV5-5 and TRBJ2-6, the full variable domain is DAGVTQSPTHLIKTRGQQVTLRCSPISGHKSVSWYQQVLGQGPQFIFQYYEKEERGRGNFPDRFSARQFPNYSSELNVNALLLGDSALYLCASSLWAPGANVLTFGAGSRLTVL.

The chain links TRBV7-9 to TRBJ2-7; D is uncertain. V was shortened by 3 bases and J by 3 bases, with 9 bases between the two germline ends. This CDR3 comprises 13 residues. Germline V gene sequence: CDR1 SEHNR, CDR2 FQNEAQ (reference sequence). This CDR3 reads CASSLVHDYEQYF. CDR3 sequence (DNA): TGTGCCAGCAGCTTGGTACACGACTACGAGCAGTACTTC.

The rearrangement uses TRBV7-9 and TRBJ2-4; D is perhaps TRBD2 (6 bases). V lost 3 bases and J 10 bases, leaving 10 bases between the germline ends. Per germline, CDR1 SEHNR and CDR2 FQNEAQ (reference sequence). The CDR3 covers 12 residues. CDR3 in amino acids: CASSLGGEIQYF. In DNA, the CDR3 is TGTGCCAGCAGCTTGGGGGGTGAGATTCAGTACTTC.

This chain links TRBV9 with TRBJ2-7; TRBD1 aligns across 7 bases. The CDR3 runs 15 residues. Germline loops: CDR1 SGDLS, CDR2 YYNGEE. After removal of 3 bases from V and 2 bases from J, the junction contained 8 bases not matched to a gene. The CDR3 DNA follows: TGTGCCAGCAGCGAGGGTGGGGACAGAACCTACGAGCAGTACTTC. This translates into CASSEGGDRTYEQYF.

Only one count was recorded for this clone. This chain connects TRBV7-2 to TRBJ2-7; unclear D gene. The CDR3 spans 14 residues. Germline V lookup: CDR1 SGHTA, CDR2 FQGNSA. The V end was cut by 1 base, the J end by 3 bases, with 10 bases between. This CDR3 is CASSLEPLGYEQYF. The CDR3 DNA is TGTGCCAGCAGCTTAGAGCCCTTGGGCTACGAGCAGTACTTC.

Worth noting for this clone: At the DNA level, this CDR3 is encoded by other sequences in the same sample as well. V is TRBV5-6 and J is TRBJ2-7, with D unclear. Between the trimmed V and J ends, which lost 0 bases and 3 bases, there was a span of 10 bases. The V gene's germline CDR1 is SGHDT and CDR2 YYEEEE. This CDR3 comprises 14 residues. This CDR3 reads CASSLGGSRYEQYF. In DNA form, the CDR3 reads TGTGCCAGCAGCTTGGGGGGATCCCGCTACGAGCAGTACTTC.

The chain employs TRBV6-5 and TRBJ1-1, with D maybe TRBD1 (6 bases). V lost 6 bases to trimming and J lost 6 bases, with 20 bases between them. CDR1 MNHEY and CDR2 SVGAGI come from the germline V gene. The CDR3 loop spans 15 amino acids. In DNA form, the CDR3 reads TGTGCCAGCAGCCATACCCCGACAGGCGTGGCTGAAGCTTTCTTT. Its protein is CASSHTPTGVAEAFF.

This sequence joins TRBV6-1 and TRBJ2-3; TRBD2 agrees at 9 bases. J lost 3 bases, V lost 5 bases, and 6 bases had no gene match. The CDR3 length is 15 residues. Germline CDR1 is MNHNS and CDR2 is SASEGT. The CDR3 DNA reads as TGTGCCAGCAGTAGGGAGCGGGGGGCTACAGATACGCAGTATTTT. Its translation is CASSRERGATDTQYF.

The chain is built from TRBV4-1 and TRBJ1-2; D remains unclear. The CDR3 has 14 amino acids. The V end lost 3 bases, the J end lost 4 bases, and 12 bases lay between the germline ends. The germline V gene encodes CDR1 MGHRA and CDR2 YSYEKL. Here the CDR3 reads CASSHIGLGYGYTF. CDR3 DNA: TGCGCCAGCAGCCATATAGGGCTGGGCTATGGCTACACCTTC.

The rearrangement joins TRBV6-5 to TRBJ2-5; possible D gene TRBD2, 5 bases. Germline-derived CDR1 and CDR2 are MNHEY and SVGAGI. The CDR3 covers 16 residues. V lost 0 bases, J lost 5 bases, and 16 bases lay in between. The CDR3 loop reads CASSYSAWPERETQYF. The CDR3 region has the DNA TGTGCCAGCAGTTACTCGGCATGGCCTGAGCGGGAGACCCAGTACTTC.

The CDR3 spells CASSYIDREGGYTF. CDR3 bases: TGTGCCAGCAGTTACATAGACAGGGAAGGCGGCTACACCTTC. The chain is built from TRBV6-6 and TRBJ1-2, with 7 bases fitting TRBD1. The CDR3 extends over 14 amino acids. The germline CDR1 and CDR2 sequences are MNHNY and SVGAGI (reference sequence). The V and J ends lost 2 bases and 8 bases, in that order; junction bases with no gene match: 8.

The chain joins TRBV9 to TRBJ2-5; D possibly corresponds to TRBD1 (5 bases). This CDR3 spans 13 amino acids. V was trimmed by 3 bases and J by 1 base, leaving 7 bases between them. CDR1 is SGDLS, CDR2 YYNGEE, per germline. The CDR3 is CASSAGSQETQYF. CDR3 nucleotides: TGTGCCAGCAGCGCAGGGTCCCAAGAGACCCAGTACTTC.

The chain is built from TRBV4-1 and TRBJ1-4; D uncertain. The CDR3 runs to 18 residues. Germline V CDR1 and CDR2: MGHRA, YSYEKL. V was trimmed by 0 bases and J by 5 bases, leaving 19 bases between them. CDR3 DNA: TGCGCCAGCAGCCAAGATTTCGAATCCCCGGGAGGGAATGAAAAACTGTTTTTT. Its protein product is CASSQDFESPGGNEKLFF.

This sequence joins TRBV7-9 and TRBJ2-7; D may be TRBD1 (5 bases). The V end was cut by 1 base, the J end by 3 bases, with 13 bases between. The CDR3 extends over 15 amino acids. Germline CDR1 reads SEHNR; CDR2 reads FQNEAQ (reference sequence). CDR3: CASSLVPGQGYEQYF. The CDR3 region has the DNA TGTGCCAGCAGCTTAGTTCCCGGGCAGGGCTACGAGCAGTACTTC.

J is TRBJ2-2 and V is TRBV9; D not resolved. Germline CDR1 SGDLS, CDR2 YYNGEE. The CDR3 is made up of 13 amino acids. Trimming left V 2 bases short and J 1 base short, with 3 bases between. The CDR3 protein is CASSVRNTGELFF. DNA for the CDR3: TGTGCCAGCAGCGTTAGGAACACCGGGGAGCTGTTTTTT.

The genes are TRBV6-5 and TRBJ1-1; TRBD1 might be the D (5 bases). V lost 0 bases and J lost 4, with 15 bases in between. CDR3 length: 16 residues. Germline assignment: CDR1 MNHEY and CDR2 SVGAGI. CDR3 in DNA: TGTGCCAGCAGTTACTCCCTCTTTGGGGGGGGCACTGAAGCTTTCTTT. This translates into CASSYSLFGGGTEAFF.

CDR3 loop: CASSLWTGWDTEAFF. The CDR3 bases are TGTGCCAGCAGCTTGTGGACAGGTTGGGACACTGAAGCTTTCTTT. This rearrangement joins TRBV5-6 to TRBJ1-1, with 7 nucleotides matching TRBD1. The CDR3 spans 15 residues. V shed 1 base and J 3 bases; nucleotides not matched to a gene: 6. CDR1 and CDR2 (germline): SGHDT, YYEEEE.

Concerning this clone itself: This same CDR3 is encoded by further DNA sequences in the sample. This chain joins TRBV25-1 and TRBJ2-2; D gene ambiguous. V lost 4 bases and J 6 bases, leaving 3 bases between the germline ends. Germline V lookup: CDR1 MGHDK, CDR2 SYGVNS. The CDR3 length is 11 residues. The CDR3 reads CASSVAGELFF. DNA of the CDR3: TGTGCCAGCAGTGTTGCCGGGGAGCTGTTTTTT.

The rearrangement joins TRBV11-2 to TRBJ2-7; D is perhaps TRBD1 (5 bases). The CDR3 spans 15 residues. Trimming left V 1 base short and J 2 bases short, with 12 bases between. Germline CDR1 is SGHAT and CDR2 is FQNNGV. The CDR3 DNA is TGTGCCAGCAGCTTAGCGGCGGACACTCCCTACGAGCAGTACTTC. Translated: CASSLAADTPYEQYF.

This chain joins TRBV11-2 and TRBJ1-2; TRBD1 might be the D (5 bases). V lost 1 base to trimming and J lost 2 bases, with 8 bases between them. CDR1 and CDR2 (germline): SGHAT, FQNNGV. This CDR3 spans 14 amino acids. The CDR3 nucleotides are TGTGCCAGCAGCTTAGGTGGGACCAACTATGGCTACACCTTC. It codes for CASSLGGTNYGYTF.

This rearrangement joins TRBV29-1 to TRBJ1-1; a weak D match, TRBD1 (5 bases). Trimming shortened V by 6 bases and J by 4 bases, and 12 bases separated the two germline ends. The V gene's germline CDR1 is SQVTM and CDR2 ANQGSEA. The CDR3 covers 12 residues. The CDR3 DNA sequence: TGCAGCGTCCAGCTGGGGGGCACTGAAGCTTTCTTT. It encodes CSVQLGGTEAFF.

The J gene is TRBJ2-1, the V gene TRBV4-3; the match to TRBD2 covers 14 bases. The CDR3 runs 20 residues. Germline CDR1 reads LGHNA; CDR2 reads YSLEER. V trimming: 1 base; J trimming: 1 base; junction bases outside the gene matches: 9. CDR3 amino acids: CASSQGAGLAGEGSYNEQFF. CDR3 nucleotide sequence: TGCGCCAGCAGCCAAGGAGCGGGACTAGCGGGAGAGGGGTCCTACAATGAGCAGTTCTTC.

Remarks on this clone: Other DNA sequences of this sample code for an identical CDR3. The chain joins TRBV27 to TRBJ2-7; D gene uncertain. The germline V gene encodes CDR1 MNHEY and CDR2 SMNVEV (reference sequence). Trimming removed 3 bases at V and 0 bases at J, with 9 bases between. The CDR3 is 14 residues long. CDR3 nucleotides: TGTGCCAGCAGTTTTTTGGGCGACTCCTACGAGCAGTACTTC. Encoded protein: CASSFLGDSYEQYF.

The V gene is TRBV5-6, the J gene TRBJ2-7, with D possibly being TRBD1 (5 bases). The CDR3 runs 14 residues. Trimming removed 4 bases at V and 0 bases at J, with 11 bases between. Per germline, CDR1 SGHDT and CDR2 YYEEEE. CDR3 DNA: TGTGCCAGCAGCCCGACAGCCCTCTCCTACGAGCAGTACTTC. It specifies CASSPTALSYEQYF.